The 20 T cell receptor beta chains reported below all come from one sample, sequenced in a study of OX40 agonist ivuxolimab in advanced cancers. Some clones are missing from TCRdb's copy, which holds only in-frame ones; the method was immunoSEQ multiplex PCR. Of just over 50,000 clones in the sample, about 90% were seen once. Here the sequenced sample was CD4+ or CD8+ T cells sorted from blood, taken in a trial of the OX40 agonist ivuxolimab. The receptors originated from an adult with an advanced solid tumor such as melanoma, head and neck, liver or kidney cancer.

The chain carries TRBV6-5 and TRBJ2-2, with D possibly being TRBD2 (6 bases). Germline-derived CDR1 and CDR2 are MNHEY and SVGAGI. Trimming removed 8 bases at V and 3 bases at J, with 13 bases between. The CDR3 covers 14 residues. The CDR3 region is CASGSGQHTGELFF. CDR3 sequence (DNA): TGTGCCAGCGGTAGCGGTCAGCACACCGGGGAGCTGTTTTTT.

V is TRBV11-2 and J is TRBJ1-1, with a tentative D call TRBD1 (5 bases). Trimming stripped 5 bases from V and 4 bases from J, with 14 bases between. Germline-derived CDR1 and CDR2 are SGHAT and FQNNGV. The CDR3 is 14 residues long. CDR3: CASSAPREATEAFF. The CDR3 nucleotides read TGTGCCAGCAGCGCGCCCAGGGAGGCCACTGAAGCTTTCTTT.

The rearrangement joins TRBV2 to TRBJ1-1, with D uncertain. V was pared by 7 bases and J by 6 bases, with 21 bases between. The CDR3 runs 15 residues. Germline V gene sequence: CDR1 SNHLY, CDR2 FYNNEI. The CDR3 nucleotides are TGTGCCAGCAAAGGCAGAGAGACGGAACTTTCTGAAGCTTTCTTT. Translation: CASKGRETELSEAFF. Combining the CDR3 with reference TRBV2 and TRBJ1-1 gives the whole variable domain EPEVTQTPSHQVTQMGQEVILRCVPISNHLYFYWYRQILGQKVEFLVSFYNNEISEKSEIFDDQFSVERPDGSNFTLKIRSTKLEDSAMYFCASKGRETELSEAFFGQGTRLTVV.

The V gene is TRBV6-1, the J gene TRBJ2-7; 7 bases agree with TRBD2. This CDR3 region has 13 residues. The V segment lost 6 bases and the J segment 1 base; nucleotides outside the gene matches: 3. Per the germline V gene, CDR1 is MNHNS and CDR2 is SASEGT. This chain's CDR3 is CASRGSGSYEQYF. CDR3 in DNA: TGTGCCAGCAGAGGTAGCGGGTCCTACGAGCAGTACTTC.

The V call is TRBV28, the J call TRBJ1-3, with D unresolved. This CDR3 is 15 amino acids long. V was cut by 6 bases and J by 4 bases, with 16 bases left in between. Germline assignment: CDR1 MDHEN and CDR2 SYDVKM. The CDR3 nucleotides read TGTGCCAGCAGGCAGGCGGGGAGGTCAGGAAACACCATATATTTT. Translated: CASRQAGRSGNTIYF.

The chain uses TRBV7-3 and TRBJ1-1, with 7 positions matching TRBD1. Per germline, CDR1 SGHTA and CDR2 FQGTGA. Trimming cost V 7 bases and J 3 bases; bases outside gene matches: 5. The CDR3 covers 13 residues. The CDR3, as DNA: TGTGCCAGCAAGGGACAGATCTACACTGAAGCTTTCTTT. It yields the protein CASKGQIYTEAFF.

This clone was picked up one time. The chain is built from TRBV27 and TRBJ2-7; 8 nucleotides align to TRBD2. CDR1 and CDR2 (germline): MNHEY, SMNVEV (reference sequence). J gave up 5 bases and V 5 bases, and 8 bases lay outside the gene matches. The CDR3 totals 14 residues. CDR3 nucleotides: TGTGCCAGCAGTACCCCGCGGGGGGTTGACGAGCAGTACTTC. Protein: CASSTPRGVDEQYF.

CDR3 protein: CASSESGTVGEQYF. The DNA of the CDR3 is TGTGCCAGCAGTGAATCTGGGACAGTCGGCGAGCAGTACTTC. The J gene is TRBJ2-7, the V gene TRBV25-1; 7 nucleotides align to TRBD1. Losses at the gene ends were 1 base for V and 6 bases for J; bases not matched to a gene: 6. Germline assignment: CDR1 MGHDK and CDR2 SYGVNS. This CDR3 is 14 amino acids long.

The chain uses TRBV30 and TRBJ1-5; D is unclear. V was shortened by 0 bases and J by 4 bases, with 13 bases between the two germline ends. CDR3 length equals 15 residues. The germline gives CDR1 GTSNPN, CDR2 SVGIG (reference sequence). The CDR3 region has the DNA TGTGCCTGGAGTGTACCTTTGAGCGGAAATCAGCCCCAGCATTTT. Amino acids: CAWSVPLSGNQPQHF.

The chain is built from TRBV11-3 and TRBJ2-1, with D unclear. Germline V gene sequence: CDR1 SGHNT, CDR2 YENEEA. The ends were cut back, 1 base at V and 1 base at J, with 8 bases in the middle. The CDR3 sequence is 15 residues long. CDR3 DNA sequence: TGTGCCAGCAGCTTAGGTACAGTATCCTACAATGAGCAGTTCTTC. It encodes CASSLGTVSYNEQFF.

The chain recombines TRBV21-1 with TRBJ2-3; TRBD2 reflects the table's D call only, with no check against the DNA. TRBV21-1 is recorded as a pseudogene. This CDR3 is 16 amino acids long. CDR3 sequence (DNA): TGTGCCAGCAGCAACCGACTAGCGGGAGAATCGGATACGCAGTATTTT. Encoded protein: CASSNRLAGESDTQYF.

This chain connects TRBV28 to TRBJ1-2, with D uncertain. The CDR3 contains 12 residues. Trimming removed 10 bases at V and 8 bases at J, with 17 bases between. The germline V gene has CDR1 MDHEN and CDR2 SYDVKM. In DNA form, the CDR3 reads TGTGCCACTATCACCCCCTTGACGGGCTACACCTTC. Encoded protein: CATITPLTGYTF.

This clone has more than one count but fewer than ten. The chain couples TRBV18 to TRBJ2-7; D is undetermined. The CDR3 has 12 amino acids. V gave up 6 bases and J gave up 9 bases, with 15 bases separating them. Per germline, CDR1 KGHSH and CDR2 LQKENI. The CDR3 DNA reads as TGTGCCAGCTCCCGGACCGGATTCGGGCAGTACTTC. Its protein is CASSRTGFGQYF. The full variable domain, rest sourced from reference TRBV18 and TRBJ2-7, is NAGVMQNPRHLVRRRGQEARLRCSPMKGHSHVYWYRQLPEEGLKFMVYLQKENIIDESGMPKERFSAEFPKEGPSILRIQQVVRGDSAAYFCASSRTGFGQYFGPGTRLTVT.

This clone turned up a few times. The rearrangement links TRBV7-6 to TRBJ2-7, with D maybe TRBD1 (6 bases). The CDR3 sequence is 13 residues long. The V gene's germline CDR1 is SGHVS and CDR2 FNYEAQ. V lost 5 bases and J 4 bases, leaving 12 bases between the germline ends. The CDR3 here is CASSSNRVYEQYF. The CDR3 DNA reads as TGTGCCAGCAGCAGCAACAGGGTTTACGAGCAGTACTTC.

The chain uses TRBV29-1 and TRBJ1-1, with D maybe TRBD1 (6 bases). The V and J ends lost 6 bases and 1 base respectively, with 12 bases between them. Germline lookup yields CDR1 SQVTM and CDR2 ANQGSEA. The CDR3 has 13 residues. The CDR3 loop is CSVQGGRNTEAFF. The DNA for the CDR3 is TGCAGCGTACAGGGTGGACGGAACACTGAAGCTTTCTTT.

The CDR3: CASSLEGGGRARGYTF. The CDR3 bases are TGTGCCAGCAGCTTGGAAGGAGGGGGCAGGGCGCGGGGCTACACCTTC. The genes are TRBV5-6 and TRBJ1-2; 7 positions agree with TRBD1. J was trimmed by 8 bases and V by 0 bases; bases with no gene match: 13. The length of the CDR3 is 16 residues. Germline V lookup: CDR1 SGHDT, CDR2 YYEEEE. Together with reference TRBV5-6 and TRBJ1-2, the CDR3 gives the full variable domain: DAGVTQSPTHLIKTRGQQVTLRCSPKSGHDTVSWYQQALGQGPQFIFQYYEEEERQRGNFPDRFSGHQFPNYSSELNVNALLLGDSALYLCASSLEGGGRARGYTFGSGTRLTVV.

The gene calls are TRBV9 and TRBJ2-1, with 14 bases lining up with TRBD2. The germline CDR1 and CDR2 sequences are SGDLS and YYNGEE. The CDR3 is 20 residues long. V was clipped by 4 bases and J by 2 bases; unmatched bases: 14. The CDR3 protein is CASSPSGGLAGVGPYNEQFF. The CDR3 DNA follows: TGTGCCAGCAGCCCCAGCGGGGGACTAGCGGGAGTAGGGCCCTACAATGAGCAGTTCTTC.

The CDR3 protein is CASSVVYGALDTGELFF. CDR3 sequence (DNA): TGTGCCAGCAGCGTAGTATATGGGGCCCTCGATACCGGGGAGCTGTTTTTT. V and J are TRBV9 and TRBJ2-2; D is perhaps TRBD1 (5 bases). CDR3 length equals 17 residues. Germline loops: CDR1 SGDLS, CDR2 YYNGEE. The germline V and J ends were trimmed by 0 bases and 5 bases, with 17 bases remaining between them. Looking up the rest from reference TRBV9 and TRBJ2-2 gives the full variable domain: DSGVTQTPKHLITATGQRVTLRCSPRSGDLSVYWYQQSLDQGLQFLIQYYNGEERAKGNILERFSAQQFPDLHSELNLSSLELGDSALYFCASSVVYGALDTGELFFGEGSRLTVL.

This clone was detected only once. CDR3 DNA sequence: TGCGCCAGCAGCCAGACAGGGGGGGTCCTGGAGCAGTACTTC. Its protein is CASSQTGGVLEQYF. V usage is TRBV4-1 and J usage is TRBJ2-7; TRBD1 aligns across 9 bases. CDR3 size: 14 residues. Germline V CDR1 and CDR2: MGHRA, YSYEKL. Trimming cost V 3 bases and J 7 bases; bases outside gene matches: 7.

CDR3 DNA: TGTGCCAGCAGTAAGGGGGGGGATTCACCCCTCCACTTT. It codes for CASSKGGDSPLHF. The chain couples TRBV14 to TRBJ1-6; tentatively, D is TRBD1 (6 bases). V was shortened by 6 bases and J by 8 bases, with 11 bases between the two germline ends. The CDR3 is 13 residues long. Germline CDR1 and CDR2: SGHDN and FVKESK.